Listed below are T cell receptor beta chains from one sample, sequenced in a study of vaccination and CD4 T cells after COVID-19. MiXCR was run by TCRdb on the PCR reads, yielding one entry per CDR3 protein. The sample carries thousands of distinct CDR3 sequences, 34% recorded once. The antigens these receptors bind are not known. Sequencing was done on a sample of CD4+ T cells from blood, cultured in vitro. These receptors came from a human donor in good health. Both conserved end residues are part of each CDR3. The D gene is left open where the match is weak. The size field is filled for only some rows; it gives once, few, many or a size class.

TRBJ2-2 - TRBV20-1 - CSAAGRRAKNTGELFF TGCAGTGCTGCTGGGAGGAGGGCTAAGAACACCGGGGAGCTGTTTTTT
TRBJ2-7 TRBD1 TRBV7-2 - CASSSTGFDEQYF TGTGCCAGCAGCTCGACAGGGTTCGACGAGCAGTACTTC
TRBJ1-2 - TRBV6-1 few CASTTLGYGYTF TGTGCCAGCACCACGCTGGGGTATGGCTACACCTTC
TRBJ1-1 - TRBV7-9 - CASSRRSNTEAFF TGTGCCAGCAGCCGACGATCGAACACTGAAGCTTTCTTT
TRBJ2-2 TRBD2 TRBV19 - CASRSQRGRSFTGELFF TGTGCCAGTAGATCCCAGCGGGGGAGATCATTCACCGGGGAGCTGTTTTTT
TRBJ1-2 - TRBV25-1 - CASSESEGSYGYTF TGTGCCAGCAGTGAATCAGAGGGGAGCTATGGCTACACCTTC
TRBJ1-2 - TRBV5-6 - CASSLLGQTNYGYTF TGTGCCAGCAGCTTGCTAGGGCAGACCAACTATGGCTACACCTTC
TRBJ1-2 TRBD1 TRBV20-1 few CSARQGQALGGYTF TGCAGTGCCAGACAGGGGCAGGCCCTTGGGGGCTACACCTTC
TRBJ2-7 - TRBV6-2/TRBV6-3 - CASSYSRHLYEQYF TGTGCCAGCAGTTACTCGAGACACCTTTACGAGCAGTACTTC
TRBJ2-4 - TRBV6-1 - CASRAELAKNIQYF TGTGCCAGCAGGGCAGAACTAGCCAAAAACATTCAGTACTTC
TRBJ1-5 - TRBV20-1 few CSASPGQGVGIQHF TGCAGTGCTAGCCCGGGACAAGGCGTGGGGATCCAGCATTTT
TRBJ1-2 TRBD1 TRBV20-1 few CSANRDRALGYGYTF TGCAGTGCTAACCGGGACAGGGCGTTAGGCTATGGCTACACCTTC
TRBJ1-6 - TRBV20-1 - CSARVSGDYNSPLHF TGCAGTGCTAGAGTATCGGGGGACTATAATTCACCCCTCCACTTT
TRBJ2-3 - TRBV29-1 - CSVDRAGSTDTQYF TGCAGCGTTGACAGGGCCGGGAGTACAGATACGCAGTATTTT
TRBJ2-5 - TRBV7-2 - CASSLSLASETQYF TGTGCCAGCAGCTTATCACTAGCAAGCGAGACCCAGTACTTC
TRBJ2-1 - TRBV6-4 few CASSNEGGGEQFF TGTGCCAGCAGTAACGAGGGGGGTGGTGAGCAGTTCTTC
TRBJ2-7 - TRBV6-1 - CASSGRQGKPYEQYF TGTGCCAGCAGTGGTCGGCAGGGGAAGCCCTACGAGCAGTACTTC
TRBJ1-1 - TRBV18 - CASSLQVNTEAFF TGTGCCAGCTCACTACAGGTGAACACTGAAGCTTTCTTT
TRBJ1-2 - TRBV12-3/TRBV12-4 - CASSLGEGYGYTF TGTGCCAGCAGTTTGGGGGAAGGCTATGGCTACACCTTC
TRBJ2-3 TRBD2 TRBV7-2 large CASSLQRETDTQYF TGTGCCAGCAGCTTACAGCGGGAAACAGATACGCAGTATTTT
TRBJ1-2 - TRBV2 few CASSEKGYGYTF TGTGCCAGCAGTGAAAAGGGGTATGGCTACACCTTC
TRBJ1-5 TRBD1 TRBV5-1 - CASSPGQGIQPQHF TGCGCCAGCAGCCCGGGACAGGGGATTCAGCCCCAGCATTTT
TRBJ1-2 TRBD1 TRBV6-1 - CASREQGRYGYTF TGTGCCAGCAGGGAACAGGGGCGCTATGGCTACACCTTC
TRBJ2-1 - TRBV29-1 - CSVGSGENGEQFF TGCAGCGTTGGATCAGGGGAAAACGGTGAGCAGTTCTTC
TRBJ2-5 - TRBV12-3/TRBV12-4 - CASSVAGPKTRYF TGTGCCAGCTCGGTAGCAGGGCCAAAGACCCGGTACTTC
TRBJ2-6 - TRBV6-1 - CASEGSGANVLTF TGTGCCAGCGAGGGCTCTGGGGCCAACGTCCTGACTTTC
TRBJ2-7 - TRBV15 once CATSRDLGDEQYF TGTGCCACCAGCAGAGATCTTGGAGACGAGCAGTACTTC
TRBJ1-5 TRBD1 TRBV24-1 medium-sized CAKPPGQGCQPQHF TGTGCCAAACCACCGGGACAGGGGTGTCAGCCCCAGCATTTT
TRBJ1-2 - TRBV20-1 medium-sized CSATSNRGDGYTF TGCAGTGCCACTTCAAACCGAGGTGATGGCTACACCTTC
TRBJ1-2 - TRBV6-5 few CASSYSQGSYGYTF TGTGCCAGCAGTTACTCACAGGGTTCCTATGGCTACACCTTC
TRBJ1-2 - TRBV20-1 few CSAGAQGIHGYTF TGCAGTGCTGGAGCTCAGGGGATTCATGGCTACACCTTC
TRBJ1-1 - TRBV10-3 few CAISADSSGFEAFF TGTGCCATCAGTGCGGACAGCTCGGGGTTTGAAGCTTTCTTT
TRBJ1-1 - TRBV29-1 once CSARTLNTEAFF TGCAGCGCAAGGACACTGAACACTGAAGCTTTCTTT
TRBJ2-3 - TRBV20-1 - CSAPRGADTQYF TGCAGTGCCCCGAGGGGTGCAGATACGCAGTATTTT
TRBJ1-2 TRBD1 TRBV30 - CAWGRDSPYGYTF TGTGCCTGGGGGAGGGACAGCCCCTATGGCTACACCTTC
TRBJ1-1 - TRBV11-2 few CASRQSGVNTEAFF TGTGCCAGCAGGCAGAGCGGGGTGAACACTGAAGCTTTCTTT
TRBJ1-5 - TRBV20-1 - CSALMVGQPQHF TGCAGTGCACTGATGGTGGGGCAGCCCCAGCATTTT
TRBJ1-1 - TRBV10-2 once CASRESDGATAFF TGCGCCAGCAGGGAGTCCGATGGCGCAACGGCTTTCTTT
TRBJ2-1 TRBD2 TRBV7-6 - CASNQGLAGYNEQFF TGTGCCAGCAACCAGGGACTAGCGGGTTACAATGAGCAGTTCTTC
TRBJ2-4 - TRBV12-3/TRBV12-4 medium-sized CASRRAKNIQYF TGTGCCAGCAGGCGAGCCAAAAACATTCAGTACTTC
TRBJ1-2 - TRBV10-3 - CATTGLGANYGYTF TGTGCCACTACAGGGTTAGGGGCTAACTATGGCTACACCTTC
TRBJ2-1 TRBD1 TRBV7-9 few CASSLGTGVVEQFF TGTGCCAGCAGCTTGGGGACAGGGGTAGTTGAGCAGTTCTTC
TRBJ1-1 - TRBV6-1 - CASMNEGSTEAFF TGTGCCAGCATGAACGAAGGGAGCACTGAAGCTTTCTTT
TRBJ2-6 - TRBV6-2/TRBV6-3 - CASSYLTDSGANVLTF TGTGCCAGCAGTTACCTGACAGACTCTGGGGCCAACGTCCTGACTTTC
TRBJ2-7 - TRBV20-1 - CSASRATGYEQYF TGCAGTGCTAGTAGAGCGACCGGCTACGAGCAGTACTTC
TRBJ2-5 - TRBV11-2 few CASSPVEWWQETQYF TGTGCCAGCAGCCCCGTGGAGTGGTGGCAAGAGACCCAGTACTTC
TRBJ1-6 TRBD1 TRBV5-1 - CASSLEGAANSPLHF TGCGCCAGCAGCTTGGAGGGGGCAGCTAATTCACCCCTCCACTTT
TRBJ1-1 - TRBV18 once CASSPLETEAFF TGTGCCAGCTCACCACTGGAGACTGAAGCTTTCTTT
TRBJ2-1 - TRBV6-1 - CASRNSGLRNEQFF TGTGCCAGCAGGAACTCAGGGCTAAGGAATGAGCAGTTCTTC
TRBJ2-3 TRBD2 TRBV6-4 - CASSESSGGADTQYF TGTGCCAGCAGTGAATCTAGCGGGGGGGCAGATACGCAGTATTTT
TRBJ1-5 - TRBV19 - CASTDGSNQPQHF TGTGCCAGCACGGACGGGTCCAATCAGCCCCAGCATTTT
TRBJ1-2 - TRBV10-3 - CAISVPGVYGYTF TGTGCCATCAGTGTCCCAGGGGTCTATGGCTACACCTTC
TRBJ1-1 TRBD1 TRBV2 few CASTTGGDTEAFF TGTGCCAGCACGACAGGGGGCGACACTGAAGCTTTCTTT